This TCR beta chain originates from a study of cytomegalovirus exposure and HLA in healthy donors. Study background: Around 76% of approximately 400 genotyped donors fell in the Caucasian-associated ancestry cluster. Notes on the study in general: The likely explanation for a cluster of highly shared sequence variants was sequencing artifact. In the analysis, some V segments, TRBV6-2 and TRBV6-3 included, were excluded as indistinguishable.

Germline V gene lookup returns CDR1 SGHAT and CDR2 FQNNGV. The germline V and J ends were trimmed by 2 bases and 6 bases, with 14 bases remaining between them. The CDR3 is made up of 15 amino acids. Amplification used 60 Vbeta primers and 13 Jbeta primers. TCRdb's copy holds only in-frame clones and misses some; the assay was immunoSEQ multiplex PCR. The sample holds under 100,000 clones, about 80% seen once. A word on this clone: Its antigen is not known.

This TCR was sampled from a man in his thirties or forties in good health and CMV-seronegative. What was sequenced was PBMCs. The chain has TRBV11-2 and TRBJ2-1, with TRBD1 as a possible D gene (6 bases). The CDR3 is CASSLMTGRGNEQFF. As DNA, the CDR3 is TGTGCCAGCAGCTTAATGACAGGACGTGGCAATGAGCAGTTCTTC. The full variable domain, in which reference TRBV11-2 and TRBJ2-1 provide the parts outside the CDR3, is EAGVAQSPRYKIIEKRQSVAFWCNPISGHATLYWYQQILGQGPKLLIQFQNNGVVDDSQLPKDRFSAERLKGVDSTLKIQPAKLEDSAVYLCASSLMTGRGNEQFFGPGTRLTVL.